The 18 T cell receptor beta chains presented below share a single source sample, sequenced in a study of lymphopenia after photon versus proton radiotherapy. Generated by immunoSEQ multiplex PCR, the TCRdb table keeps only in-frame clones and is missing some. The table shows roughly 40,000 clones, with roughly 84% occurring only once. The sample here was peripheral blood, taken from a patient treated with proton-based radiotherapy. These receptors came from a woman aged 70-85 years with pancreatic cancer. Some clones in this sample may be carry-over from other donors' samples.

The rearrangement links TRBV27 to TRBJ1-2; D is unresolved. CDR3 length: 12 residues. The V and J ends lost 8 bases and 7 bases respectively, with 14 bases between them. Germline-derived CDR1 and CDR2 are MNHEY and SMNVEV (reference sequence). The CDR3 DNA sequence: TGTGCCAGCTATAATAAACGGGGTGGCTACACCTTC. The encoded protein is CASYNKRGGYTF.

V gene TRBV6-5 combines with J gene TRBJ2-5, with D perhaps matching TRBD1 (5 bases). CDR1 and CDR2 (germline): MNHEY, SVGAGI. With 6 bases removed from V and 5 bases from J, the gap between germline ends came to 10 bases. The CDR3 consists of 12 residues. CDR3 protein: CASRAGRETQYF. The CDR3 bases are TGTGCCAGCAGGGCAGGGCGGGAGACCCAGTACTTC.

This rearrangement joins TRBV15 to TRBJ1-4; D uncertain. From germline, CDR1 is LNHNV and CDR2 YYDKDF (reference sequence). The length of the CDR3 is 15 residues. V was pared by 4 bases and J by 0 bases, with 9 bases between. In DNA, the CDR3 is TGTGCCACCAGCACCCCCGTAGCAACTAATGAAAAACTGTTTTTT. Translation gives CATSTPVATNEKLFF.

About this clone itself: Other DNA sequences in the same sample also yield this CDR3. This rearrangement joins TRBV15 to TRBJ1-3; a possible D gene is TRBD1 (5 bases). Per the germline V gene, CDR1 is LNHNV and CDR2 is YYDKDF (reference sequence). Trimming cost V 1 base and J 1 base, with 8 bases left between them. This CDR3 is built from 15 residues. DNA for the CDR3: TGTGCCACCAGCAGAGTGGGGGGTTCTGGAAACACCATATATTTT. The encoded protein is CATSRVGGSGNTIYF.

This rearrangement joins TRBV5-6 to TRBJ1-1; no reliable D call. Trimming cost V 0 bases and J 4 bases, with 13 bases left between them. The V gene's germline CDR1 is SGHDT and CDR2 YYEEEE. CDR3 length: 15 amino acids. For the CDR3, the DNA is TGTGCCAGCAGCTTGGATCTACGGGAAGGCACTGAAGCTTTCTTT. This codes for CASSLDLREGTEAFF.

This chain connects TRBV19 to TRBJ2-5, with D unclear. CDR1 and CDR2 (germline): LNHDA, SQIVND (reference sequence). The V gene lost 2 bases and the J gene lost 7 bases, with 11 bases spanning the gap. This CDR3 contains 13 residues. CDR3 sequence: CASSIQVAGTQYF. The DNA for the CDR3 is TGTGCCAGTAGTATACAGGTAGCAGGGACCCAGTACTTC.

This chain uses TRBV19 with TRBJ1-1; D is possibly TRBD1 (6 bases). Germline loops: CDR1 LNHDA, CDR2 SQIVND (reference sequence). Trimming removed 8 bases from V and 5 bases from J, with 15 bases in between. The CDR3 is 13 amino acids. The CDR3 DNA sequence: TGTGCCAGTGGAACGGGAGGGGGGACTGAAGCTTTCTTT. Amino acid sequence: CASGTGGGTEAFF.

The chain employs TRBV28 and TRBJ1-4, with no clear D. Trimming stripped 2 bases from V and 4 bases from J, with 11 bases between. The CDR3 is 15 residues long. Germline lookup yields CDR1 MDHEN and CDR2 SYDVKM. The CDR3 DNA sequence: TGTGCCAGCAGTTTACGGGCAGCAGATAATGAAAAACTGTTTTTT. Translated, it gives CASSLRAADNEKLFF.

The rearrangement uses TRBV11-3 and TRBJ1-1; D possibly corresponds to TRBD1 (5 bases). Germline CDR1 SGHNT, CDR2 YENEEA. The V end lost 3 bases, the J end lost 4 bases, and 9 bases lay between the germline ends. The CDR3 length is 13 residues. The CDR3 spells CASSFEGSTEAFF. The CDR3, as DNA: TGTGCCAGCAGCTTTGAGGGGAGCACTGAAGCTTTCTTT.

The chain combines TRBV5-1 with TRBJ2-1, with D unclear. V lost 4 bases and J lost 7, with 15 bases in between. The CDR3 totals 14 residues. Germline CDR1 and CDR2: SGHRS and YFSETQ. The CDR3 sequence is CASSEGRGKNEQFF. The CDR3 nucleotides are TGCGCCAGCAGCGAAGGCCGCGGTAAGAATGAGCAGTTCTTC.

CDR3 nucleotides: TGTGCCAGCAGTAACAGGGTTGGCTACACCTTC. Its translation: CASSNRVGYTF. This chain joins TRBV14 and TRBJ1-2; tentative D call: TRBD1 (6 bases). Germline V gene data show CDR1 as SGHDN and CDR2 as FVKESK. Trimming pared 6 bases from V and 7 bases from J, leaving 9 bases between. The CDR3 is 11 amino acids.

The V call is TRBV29-1, the J call TRBJ1-3, with 7 positions matching TRBD1. The CDR3 covers 13 residues. Germline V gene sequence: CDR1 SQVTM, CDR2 ANQGSEA. Trimming took 8 bases from V and 2 from J; bases not matched to a gene: 6. The CDR3: CSFSGQTGNTIYF. The CDR3, as DNA: TGCAGCTTCTCGGGACAGACTGGAAACACCATATATTTT. Full variable domain (rest looked up from reference TRBV29-1 and TRBJ1-3): SAVISQKPSRDICQRGTSLTIQCQVDSQVTMMFWYRQQPGQSLTLIATANQGSEATYESGFVIDKFPISRPNLTFSTLTVSNMSPEDSSIYLCSFSGQTGNTIYFGEGSWLTVV.

This clone occurred once. V and J are TRBV30 and TRBJ2-7; D is perhaps TRBD1 or TRBD2 (5 bases each). V was cut by 2 bases and J by 4 bases, with 12 bases left in between. CDR3 length: 13 amino acids. Germline V gene lookup returns CDR1 GTSNPN and CDR2 SVGIG (reference sequence). This CDR3 is CAWSQGVGYEQYF. Here the CDR3 DNA reads TGTGCCTGGAGTCAGGGAGTAGGGTACGAGCAGTACTTC.

CDR3 amino acids: CASSLFGTNTGELFF. The CDR3 bases are TGTGCCAGCAGCCTATTCGGGACGAACACCGGGGAGCTGTTTTTT. The gene calls are TRBV7-9 and TRBJ2-2; perhaps TRBD2 as D (5 bases). V was shortened by 5 bases and J by 0 bases, with 10 bases between the two germline ends. The V gene's germline CDR1 is SEHNR and CDR2 FQNEAQ (reference sequence). The CDR3 spans 15 residues.

The chain recombines TRBV29-1 with TRBJ1-1; D is unresolved. Trimming took 6 bases from V and 1 from J, leaving 12 bases between them. The germline V gene has CDR1 SQVTM and CDR2 ANQGSEA. This CDR3 contains 13 residues. The CDR3 bases are TGCAGCGTCTTACTAGGGCAGAACACTGAAGCTTTCTTT. It is translated as CSVLLGQNTEAFF.

V gene TRBV11-2 combines with J gene TRBJ2-7; D is unclear. The CDR3 spans 13 residues. Germline CDR1 SGHAT, CDR2 FQNNGV. V lost 0 bases and J lost 0, with 3 bases in between. The CDR3 DNA is TGTGCCAGCAGCTTAGATAGCTCCTACGAGCAGTACTTC. Translating gives CASSLDSSYEQYF.

This chain joins TRBV6-5 and TRBJ2-1; TRBD1 matches at 11 bases. The germline V gene encodes CDR1 MNHEY and CDR2 SVGAGI. CDR3 length: 15 residues. J gave up 8 bases and V 6 bases, and 9 bases lay outside the gene matches. The CDR3 DNA is TGTGCCAGCAGGTACCGGACAGGGGGCTTCGATGAGCAGTTCTTC. Translation: CASRYRTGGFDEQFF.

J is TRBJ2-5 and V is TRBV2; TRBD2 matches at 12 bases. This CDR3 is 17 amino acids long. Germline CDR1 is SNHLY and CDR2 is FYNNEI. The V segment lost 2 bases and the J segment 5 bases; nucleotides outside the gene matches: 9. Here the CDR3 DNA reads TGTGCCAGCAGTGAATCGACTAGCGGGAGTGGAACCGAGACCCAGTACTTC. As protein: CASSESTSGSGTETQYF.